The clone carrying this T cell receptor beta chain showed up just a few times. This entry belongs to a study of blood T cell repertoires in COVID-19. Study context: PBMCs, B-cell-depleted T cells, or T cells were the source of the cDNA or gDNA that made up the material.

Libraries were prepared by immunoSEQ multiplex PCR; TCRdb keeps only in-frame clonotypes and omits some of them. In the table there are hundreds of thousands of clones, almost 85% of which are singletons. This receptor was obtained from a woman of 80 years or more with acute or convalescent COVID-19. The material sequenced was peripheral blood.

CDR3 amino acids: CASSYARMNTEAFF. In DNA form, the CDR3 reads TGTGCCAGCAGTTACGCTAGGATGAACACTGAAGCTTTCTTT. The chain joins TRBV6-2 or TRBV6-3 to TRBJ1-1, with D uncertain. V lost 2 bases and J 0 bases, leaving 7 bases between the germline ends. Germline CDR1 reads MNHEY; CDR2 reads SVGEGT. The CDR3 extends over 14 amino acids.